This T cell receptor beta chain was sequenced during a study of blood T cell repertoires in COVID-19 (dated by TCRdb to about 2020). About the study as a whole: The collaborator samples originated in the United States, Italy and Spain and spanned the acute and convalescent phases of COVID-19. The material from the prospective study consisted of cDNA or gDNA derived from T cells, B-cell-depleted T cells, or PBMCs. Subjects who had been exposed to COVID-19, were actively infected with it, or had recovered from it provided the deeply sampled blood TCRbeta repertoires that made up the dataset. A freely available public database, intended as a resource for researchers studying the immune response to SARS-CoV-2, is where the repertoires were released. The samples were drawn from the first 160 participants of the ongoing ImmuneRACE study and from some 1,300 subjects provided by 6 global collaborators. A de-identified subject ID, COVID-19 status, age in years and sex were almost always included in the sample metadata. HLA class I and class II types, where available, came from metadata supplied by the sample provider rather than from assay-based typing.

From a lookup of the germline V gene, CDR1 and CDR2 are KGHSH and LQKENI. Between the V and J ends, shortened by 7 bases and 5 bases respectively, the junction contains 13 bases. Counted from cysteine to phenylalanine, this CDR3 has 13 amino acids. Only the CDR3 DNA stays, 39 bases, in frame from base 1. One collaborating source in Seattle enrolled patients during active infection and followed them longitudinally through the course of disease. Collaborating institutions collected whole blood in K2EDTA tubes following their own protocols. Collaborator samples were shipped for TCRbeta analysis as frozen whole blood, isolated PBMCs, or DNA extracted from either sample type. As for this clone: Its antigen remains undetermined. One base away there is no much larger clone; base qualities are not given.

TCRbeta CDR3 regions were amplified from genomic DNA by means of the immunoSEQ Assay, a bias-controlled multiplex PCR. As for how the authors treated the data: The number of nucleated cells in each sample was estimated from the amplification of reference gene primers within the assay. Sequence reads were collapsed and filtered to measure the absolute abundance of every unique TCRbeta CDR3 rearrangement. Productive Simpson clonality was computed per sample as the square root of Simpson's diversity index over productive rearrangements. TCRdb re-hosts the immuneACCESS table, in-frame sequences only. Its copies lack some clones; in the studies checked, an unresolved V gene accounts for under half of them, and the cause for the rest is not known. That table furnishes V, J and clone size, whereas the DNA furnished D and trimming. The sample records fewer than 450,000 clones, more than 70% of which are singletons. In total, the top ten clones hold roughly 12% of the sample.

Study-wide conclusions, independent of this receptor: The amount of clinical and demographic metadata varied by source and participant and was provided uncurated.

The TCR originated in a woman aged 50 to 60 with COVID-19, enrolled during active disease. The sequence is built from TRBV18 and TRBJ2-3; perhaps TRBD2 is the D gene, with 5 bases matching. Sequenced material: peripheral blood. The DNA is as follows: TGTGCCAGCTGTAGAGATGCGGGAGATACGCAGTATTTT. This codes for CASCRDAGDTQYF.